This entry is about one TCR beta chain. Its antigen is currently unknown. CTLA-4 blockade using ipilimumab, together with focal radiation, was received by patients with chemo-refractory metastatic non-small-cell lung cancer. Per germline, CDR1 GTSNPN and CDR2 SVGIG (reference sequence). The CDR3 covers 16 residues. Trimming removed 0 bases from V and 6 bases from J, with 15 bases in between. The data belong to a study of radiotherapy plus CTLA-4 blockade in lung cancer. Study-wide context: With roughly 28% of patients having disease control, objective responses were seen in approximately 17%. Findings and caveats of the study: The authors reported that early blood T cell clone dynamics, with interferon-beta, best predicted response.

The assay was immunoSEQ multiplex PCR, and TCRdb's table has in-frame clones only and misses some. The table has roughly 73,000 clones, roughly 91% seen once. The material was peripheral blood, obtained from a patient treated with radiotherapy plus ipilimumab. The V and J genes are TRBV30 and TRBJ1-6; D call uncertain. The clonotype originates from a human donor with non-small cell lung cancer that progressed on radiotherapy plus ipilimumab. For the CDR3, the DNA is TGTGCCTGGAGTGTACCTACTCAGGTCTTTAATTCACCCCTCCACTTT. Encoded protein: CAWSVPTQVFNSPLHF.